This T cell receptor (beta chain) is from a study of blood T cell repertoires in COVID-19. Study-wide background: From the United States, Italy and Spain came samples of acute and convalescent COVID-19. PBMCs, B-cell-depleted T cells, or T cells were the source of the cDNA or gDNA that made up the material.

V shed 0 bases and J 3 bases; nucleotides not matched to a gene: 4. The germline V gene encodes CDR1 KGHSH and CDR2 LQKENI. The CDR3 runs to 16 residues. Method: immunoSEQ multiplex PCR; TCRdb's copy keeps in-frame clones and lacks some. The sample lists 80,000 to 100,000 clones, roughly 82% occurring once. The receptor comes from a man aged 65 to 85 with active or convalescent COVID-19. The gene calls are TRBV18 and TRBJ2-2, with TRBD1 matching over 7 bases. What was sequenced was peripheral blood. CDR3 loop: CASSPPQGRYTGELFF. Here the CDR3 DNA reads TGTGCCAGCTCACCACCACAGGGGCGGTACACCGGGGAGCTGTTTTTT.